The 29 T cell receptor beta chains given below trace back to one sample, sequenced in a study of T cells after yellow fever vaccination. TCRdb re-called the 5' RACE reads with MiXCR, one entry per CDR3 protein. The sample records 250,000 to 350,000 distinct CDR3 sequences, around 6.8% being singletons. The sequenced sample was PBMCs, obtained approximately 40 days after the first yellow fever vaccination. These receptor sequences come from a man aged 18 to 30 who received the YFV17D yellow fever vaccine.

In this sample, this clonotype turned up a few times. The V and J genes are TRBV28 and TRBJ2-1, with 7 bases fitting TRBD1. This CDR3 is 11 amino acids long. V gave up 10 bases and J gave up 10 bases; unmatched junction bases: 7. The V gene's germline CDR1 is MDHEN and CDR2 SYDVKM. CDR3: CATRGPAEQFF. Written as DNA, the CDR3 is TGTGCCACTAGGGGGCCAGCGGAGCAGTTCTTC.

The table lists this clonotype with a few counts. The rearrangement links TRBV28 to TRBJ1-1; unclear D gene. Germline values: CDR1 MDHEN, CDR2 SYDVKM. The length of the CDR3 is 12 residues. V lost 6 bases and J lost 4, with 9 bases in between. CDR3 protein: CASRSVVTEAFF. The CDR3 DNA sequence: TGTGCCAGCAGGTCGGTAGTCACTGAAGCTTTCTTT.

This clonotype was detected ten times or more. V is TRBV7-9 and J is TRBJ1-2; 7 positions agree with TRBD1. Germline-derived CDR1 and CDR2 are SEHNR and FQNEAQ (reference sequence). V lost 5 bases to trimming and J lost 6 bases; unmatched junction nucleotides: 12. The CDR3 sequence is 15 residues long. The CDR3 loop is CASSPGGRGIDGYTF. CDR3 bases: TGTGCCAGCAGCCCAGGCGGCAGGGGGATCGATGGCTACACCTTC.

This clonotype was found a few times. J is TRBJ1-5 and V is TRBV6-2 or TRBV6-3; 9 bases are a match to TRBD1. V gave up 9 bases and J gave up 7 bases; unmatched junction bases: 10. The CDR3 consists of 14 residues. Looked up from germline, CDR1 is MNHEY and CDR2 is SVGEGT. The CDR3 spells CASYAGTGSQPQHF. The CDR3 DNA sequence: TGTGCCAGTTACGCCGGGACAGGGAGCCAGCCCCAGCATTTT.

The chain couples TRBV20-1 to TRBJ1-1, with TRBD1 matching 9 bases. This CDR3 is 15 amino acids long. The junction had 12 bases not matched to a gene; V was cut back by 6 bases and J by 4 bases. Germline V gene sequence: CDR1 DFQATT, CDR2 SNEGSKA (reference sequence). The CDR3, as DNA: TGCAGTGCCACGGATCCGGGACAGGGTGGCACTGAAGCTTTCTTT. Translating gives CSATDPGQGGTEAFF.

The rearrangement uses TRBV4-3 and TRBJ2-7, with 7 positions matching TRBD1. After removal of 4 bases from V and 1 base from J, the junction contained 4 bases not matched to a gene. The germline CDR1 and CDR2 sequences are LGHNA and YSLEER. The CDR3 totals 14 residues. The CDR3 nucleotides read TGCGCCAGCAGCCCCGGGGACAGATCCTACGAGCAGTACTTC. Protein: CASSPGDRSYEQYF.

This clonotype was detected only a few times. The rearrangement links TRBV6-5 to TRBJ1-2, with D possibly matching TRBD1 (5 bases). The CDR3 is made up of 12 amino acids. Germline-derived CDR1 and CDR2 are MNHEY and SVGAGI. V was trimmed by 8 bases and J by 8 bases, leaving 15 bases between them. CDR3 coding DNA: TGTGCCAGCGGGGACTGGGATGTAGGCTACACCTTC. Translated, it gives CASGDWDVGYTF.

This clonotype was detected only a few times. CDR3: CASSPGPGANVLTF. CDR3 DNA sequence: TGTGCCAGCAGCCCAGGGCCTGGGGCCAACGTCCTGACTTTC. This chain links TRBV7-2 with TRBJ2-6, with D possibly TRBD1 on 5 matching bases. CDR3 length equals 14 residues. Germline CDR1 SGHTA, CDR2 FQGNSA. The V and J ends lost 5 bases and 2 bases respectively, with 7 bases between them.

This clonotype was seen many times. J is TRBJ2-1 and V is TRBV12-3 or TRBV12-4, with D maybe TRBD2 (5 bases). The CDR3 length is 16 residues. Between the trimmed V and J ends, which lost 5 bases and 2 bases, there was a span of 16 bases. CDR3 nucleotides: TGTGCCAGCAGTGACCTCGGGGATGCGGCCTACAATGAGCAGTTCTTC. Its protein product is CASSDLGDAAYNEQFF.

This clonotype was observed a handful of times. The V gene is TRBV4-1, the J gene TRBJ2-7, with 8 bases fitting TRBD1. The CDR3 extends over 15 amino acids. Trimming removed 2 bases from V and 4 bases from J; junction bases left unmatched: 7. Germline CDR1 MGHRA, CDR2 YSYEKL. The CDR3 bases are TGCGCCAGCAGCCAAACGGCAACAGGGGGGTACGAGCAGTACGTC. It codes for CASSQTATGGYEQYV.

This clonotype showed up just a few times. In DNA form, the CDR3 reads TGCGCCAGCAGCCATGGGGGTGGAAACACCATATATTTT. Amino acids: CASSHGGGNTIYF. The rearrangement joins TRBV4-1 to TRBJ1-3; tentatively, D is TRBD1 (5 bases). Trimming took 3 bases from V and 3 from J, leaving 6 bases between them. This CDR3 has 13 amino acids. Germline V gene data show CDR1 as MGHRA and CDR2 as YSYEKL.

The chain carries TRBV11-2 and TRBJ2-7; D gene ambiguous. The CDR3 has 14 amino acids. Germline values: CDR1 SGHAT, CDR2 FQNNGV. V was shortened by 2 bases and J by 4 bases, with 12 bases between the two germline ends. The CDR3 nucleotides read TGTGCCAGCAGCTTATCCTCCGTGGGGTACGAGCAGTACTTC. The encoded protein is CASSLSSVGYEQYF.

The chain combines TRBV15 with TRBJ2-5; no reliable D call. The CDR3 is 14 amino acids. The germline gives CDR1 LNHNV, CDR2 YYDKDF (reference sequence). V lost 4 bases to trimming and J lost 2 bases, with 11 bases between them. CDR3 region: CATSILDKQETQYF. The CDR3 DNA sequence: TGTGCCACCAGCATATTGGATAAACAAGAGACCCAGTACTTC.

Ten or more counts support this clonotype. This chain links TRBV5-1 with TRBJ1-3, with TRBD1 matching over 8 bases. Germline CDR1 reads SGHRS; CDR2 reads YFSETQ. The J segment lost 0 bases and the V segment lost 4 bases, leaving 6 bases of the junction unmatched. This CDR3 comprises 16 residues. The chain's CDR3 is CASSPDRASSGNTIYF. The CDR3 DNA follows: TGCGCCAGCAGCCCGGACAGGGCGAGCTCTGGAAACACCATATATTTT.

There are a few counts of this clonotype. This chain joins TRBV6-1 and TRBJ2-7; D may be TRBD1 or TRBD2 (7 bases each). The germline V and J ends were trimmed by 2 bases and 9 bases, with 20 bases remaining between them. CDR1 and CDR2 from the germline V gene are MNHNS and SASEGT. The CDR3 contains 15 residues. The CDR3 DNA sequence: TGTGCCAGCAGTGAAAGGCCTCAGGGGGGGGAGATGCAGTACGTC. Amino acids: CASSERPQGGEMQYV.

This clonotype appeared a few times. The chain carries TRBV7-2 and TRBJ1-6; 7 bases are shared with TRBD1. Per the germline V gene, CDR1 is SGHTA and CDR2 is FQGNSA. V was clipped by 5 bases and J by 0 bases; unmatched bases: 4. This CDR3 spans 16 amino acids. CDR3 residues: CASSEGQSSYNSPLHF. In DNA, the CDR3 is TGTGCCAGCAGCGAGGGACAGAGCTCCTATAATTCACCCCTCCACTTT.

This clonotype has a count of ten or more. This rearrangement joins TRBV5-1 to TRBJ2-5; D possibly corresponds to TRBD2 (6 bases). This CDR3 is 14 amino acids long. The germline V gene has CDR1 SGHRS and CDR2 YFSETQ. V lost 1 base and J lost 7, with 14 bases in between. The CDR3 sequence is CASSLYGGEGTQYF. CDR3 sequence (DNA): TGCGCCAGCAGCTTGTACGGCGGGGAAGGGACCCAGTACTTC.

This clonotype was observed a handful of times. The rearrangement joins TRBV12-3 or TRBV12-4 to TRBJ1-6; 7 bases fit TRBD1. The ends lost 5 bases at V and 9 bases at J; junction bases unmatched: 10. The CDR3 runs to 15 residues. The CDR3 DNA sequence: TGTGCCAGCAGTCCCACGACAGGGTCAGTTTCACCCCTCCACTTT. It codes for CASSPTTGSVSPLHF.

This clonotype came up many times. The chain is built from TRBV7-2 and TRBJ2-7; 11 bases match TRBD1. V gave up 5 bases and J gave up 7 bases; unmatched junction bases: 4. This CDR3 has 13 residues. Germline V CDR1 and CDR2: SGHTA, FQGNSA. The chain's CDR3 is CASSGQGAGEQYF. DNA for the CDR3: TGTGCCAGCAGCGGACAGGGGGCAGGAGAGCAGTACTTC. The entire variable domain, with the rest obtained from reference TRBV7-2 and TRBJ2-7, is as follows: GAGVSQSPSNKVTEKGKDVELRCDPISGHTALYWYRQSLGQGLEFLIYFQGNSAPDKSGLPSDRFSAERTGGSVSTLTIQRTQQEDSAVYLCASSGQGAGEQYFGPGTRLTVT.

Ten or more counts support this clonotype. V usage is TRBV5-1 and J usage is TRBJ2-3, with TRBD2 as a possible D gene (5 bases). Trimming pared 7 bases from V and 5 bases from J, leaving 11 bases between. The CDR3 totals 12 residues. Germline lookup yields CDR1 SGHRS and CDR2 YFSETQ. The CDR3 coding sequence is TGCGCCAGCGGTCTAGCAGTAGATACGCAGTATTTT. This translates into CASGLAVDTQYF. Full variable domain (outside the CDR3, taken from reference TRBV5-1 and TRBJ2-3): KAGVTQTPRYLIKTRGQQVTLSCSPISGHRSVSWYQQTPGQGLQFLFEYFSETQRNKGNFPGRFSGRQFSNSRSEMNVSTLELGDSALYLCASGLAVDTQYFGPGTRLTVL.

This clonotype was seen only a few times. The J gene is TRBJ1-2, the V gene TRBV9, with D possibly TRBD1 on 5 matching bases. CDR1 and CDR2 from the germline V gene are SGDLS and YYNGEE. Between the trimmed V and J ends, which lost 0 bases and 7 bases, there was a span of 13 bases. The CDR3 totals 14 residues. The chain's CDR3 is CASSVAGQSSGYTF. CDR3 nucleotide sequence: TGTGCCAGCAGCGTAGCGGGGCAATCTAGTGGCTACACCTTC.

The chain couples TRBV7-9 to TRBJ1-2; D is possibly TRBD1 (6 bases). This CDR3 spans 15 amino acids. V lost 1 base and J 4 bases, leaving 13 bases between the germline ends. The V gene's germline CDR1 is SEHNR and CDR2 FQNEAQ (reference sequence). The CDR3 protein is CASSLDTGTPYGYTF. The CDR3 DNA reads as TGTGCCAGCAGCTTAGACACCGGGACACCCTATGGCTACACCTTC.

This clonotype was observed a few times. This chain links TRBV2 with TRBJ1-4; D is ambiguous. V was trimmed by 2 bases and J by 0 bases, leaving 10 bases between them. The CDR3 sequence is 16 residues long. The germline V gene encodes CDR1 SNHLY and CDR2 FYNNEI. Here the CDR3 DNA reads TGTGCCAGCAGTGAACGCAGTGTTGCAACTAATGAAAAACTGTTTTTT. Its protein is CASSERSVATNEKLFF. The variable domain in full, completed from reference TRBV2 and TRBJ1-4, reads EPEVTQTPSHQVTQMGQEVILRCVPISNHLYFYWYRQILGQKVEFLVSFYNNEISEKSEIFDDQFSVERPDGSNFTLKIRSTKLEDSAMYFCASSERSVATNEKLFFGSGTQLSVL.

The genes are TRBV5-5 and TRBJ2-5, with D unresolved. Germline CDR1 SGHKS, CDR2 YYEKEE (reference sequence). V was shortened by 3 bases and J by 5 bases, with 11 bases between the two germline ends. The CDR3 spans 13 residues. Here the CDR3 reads CASSSDRTETQYF. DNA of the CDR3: TGTGCCAGCAGCTCCGACCGGACGGAGACCCAGTACTTC.

CDR3 DNA: TGCAGTGCTAGAGATTTTCGGGGACACGTCAATCAGCCCCAGCATTTT. It encodes CSARDFRGHVNQPQHF. J is TRBJ1-5 and V is TRBV20-1; the D gene is possibly TRBD1 (6 bases). Trimming removed 0 bases from V and 3 bases from J, with 15 bases in between. The CDR3 has 16 amino acids. Germline CDR1 DFQATT, CDR2 SNEGSKA (reference sequence).

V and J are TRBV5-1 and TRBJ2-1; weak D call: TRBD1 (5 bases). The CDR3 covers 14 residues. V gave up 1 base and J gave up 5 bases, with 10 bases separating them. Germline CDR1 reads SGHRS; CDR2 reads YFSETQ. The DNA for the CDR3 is TGCGCCAGCAGCTTGTTTCCAGGGAACAATGAGCAGTTCTTC. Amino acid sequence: CASSLFPGNNEQFF.

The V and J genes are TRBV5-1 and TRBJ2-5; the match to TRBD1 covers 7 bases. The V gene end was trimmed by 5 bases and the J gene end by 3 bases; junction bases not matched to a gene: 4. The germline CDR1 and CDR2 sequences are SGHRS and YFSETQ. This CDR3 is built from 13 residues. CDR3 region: CASSYGTEETQYF. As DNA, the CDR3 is TGCGCCAGCAGTTATGGGACAGAAGAGACCCAGTACTTC.

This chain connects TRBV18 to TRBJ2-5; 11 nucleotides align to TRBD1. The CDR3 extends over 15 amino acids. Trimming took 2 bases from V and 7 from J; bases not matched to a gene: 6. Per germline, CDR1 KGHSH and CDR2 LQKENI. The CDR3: CASSPSGQGAATQYF. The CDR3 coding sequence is TGTGCCAGCTCACCAAGTGGACAGGGGGCCGCGACCCAGTACTTC. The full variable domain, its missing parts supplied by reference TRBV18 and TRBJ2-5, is NAGVMQNPRHLVRRRGQEARLRCSPMKGHSHVYWYRQLPEEGLKFMVYLQKENIIDESGMPKERFSAEFPKEGPSILRIQQVVRGDSAAYFCASSPSGQGAATQYFGPGTRLLVL.

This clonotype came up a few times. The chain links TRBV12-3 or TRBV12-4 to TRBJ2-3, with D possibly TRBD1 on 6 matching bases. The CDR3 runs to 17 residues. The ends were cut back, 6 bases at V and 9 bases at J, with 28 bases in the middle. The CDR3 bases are TGTGCCAGCAGGGGGACATCTCGACCACGGTCGGTTGGCACGCAGTATTTT. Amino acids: CASRGTSRPRSVGTQYF.